This T cell receptor beta chain was sequenced in a study of technical replicates of blood from several donors. Some clones are missing from TCRdb's copy, which holds only in-frame ones; the method was immunoSEQ multiplex PCR. The profile shows under 65,000 clones, about 88% of them singletons. The TCR comes from a human donor in good health. Some clones in this sample may be carry-over from other donors' samples. The specimen was PBMCs.

The CDR3 is CASSKLQGSAEAFF. The CDR3 bases are TGTGCCAGCAGCAAACTACAGGGATCAGCTGAAGCTTTCTTT. The genes are TRBV7-9 and TRBJ1-1; a weak D match, TRBD1 (6 bases). This CDR3 region has 14 residues. V was pared by 5 bases and J by 6 bases, with 16 bases between. In germline, CDR1 is SEHNR, CDR2 FQNEAQ (reference sequence).